This T cell receptor (beta chain) was identified during a study of T cells in localized non-small cell lung cancer. Findings of the study overall: The greatest T cell clonality was found in uninvolved adjacent lung (higher than in tumor). Density of T cells in blood, when higher, went with longer overall survival. A median of approximately 60 of the top 100 tumor clones appeared in adjacent lung, which was paired and uninvolved. Since sequencing was restricted to only one region of the tumor, intratumor heterogeneity remains a possibility.

The data were produced by immunoSEQ multiplex PCR, yet TCRdb's version contains in-frame clones alone and is incomplete. The sample includes 45,000 to 65,000 clones, around nine tenths of them seen just once. With respect to this clone: The target antigen is unknown.

Sequences were derived from peripheral blood, sampled before any cancer treatment. The source is a man aged 35 to 69 with stage I squamous cell lung carcinoma.

The CDR3 reads CASSLSRLAGDYNEQFF. The CDR3 bases are TGTGCCAGCAGCTTATCGCGGCTAGCGGGAGATTACAATGAGCAGTTCTTC. The genes are TRBV7-8 and TRBJ2-1; 10 bases map to TRBD2. The CDR3 length is 17 residues. Germline V gene lookup returns CDR1 SGHVS and CDR2 FQNEAQ. The V gene end was trimmed by 2 bases and the J gene end by 4 bases; junction bases not matched to a gene: 8.